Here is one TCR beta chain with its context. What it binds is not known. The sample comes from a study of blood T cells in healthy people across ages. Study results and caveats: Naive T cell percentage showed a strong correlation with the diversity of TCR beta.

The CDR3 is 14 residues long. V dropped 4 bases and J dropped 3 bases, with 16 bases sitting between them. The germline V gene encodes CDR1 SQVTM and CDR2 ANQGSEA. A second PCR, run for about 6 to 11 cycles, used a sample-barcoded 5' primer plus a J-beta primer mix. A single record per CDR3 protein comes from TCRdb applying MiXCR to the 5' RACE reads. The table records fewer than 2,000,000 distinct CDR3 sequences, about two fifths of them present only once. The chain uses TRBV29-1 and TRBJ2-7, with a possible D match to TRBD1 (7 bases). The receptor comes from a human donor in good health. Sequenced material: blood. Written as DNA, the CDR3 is TGCAGCGTTGGGAGGGACAGCGGCTTCTACGAGCAGTACTTC. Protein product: CSVGRDSGFYEQYF.